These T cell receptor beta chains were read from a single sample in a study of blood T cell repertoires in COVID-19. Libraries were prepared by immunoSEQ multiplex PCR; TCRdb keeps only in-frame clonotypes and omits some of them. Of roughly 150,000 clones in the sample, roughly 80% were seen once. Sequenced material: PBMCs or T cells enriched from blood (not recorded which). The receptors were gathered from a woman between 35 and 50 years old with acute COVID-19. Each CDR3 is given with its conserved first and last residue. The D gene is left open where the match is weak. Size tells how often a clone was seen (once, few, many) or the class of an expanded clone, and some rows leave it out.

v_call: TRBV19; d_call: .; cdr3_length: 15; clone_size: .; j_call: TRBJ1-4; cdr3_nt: TGTGCCACCTCGGACCCCCGGGGAGCTAATGAAAAACTGTTTTTT; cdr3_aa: CATSDPRGANEKLFF
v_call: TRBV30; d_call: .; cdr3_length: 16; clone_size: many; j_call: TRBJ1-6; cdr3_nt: TGTGCCTGGAGCAGGGGAAAGGAAACCTATAATTCACCCCTCCACTTT; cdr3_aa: CAWSRGKETYNSPLHF
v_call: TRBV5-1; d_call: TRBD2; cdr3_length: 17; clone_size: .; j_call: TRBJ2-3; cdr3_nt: TGCGCCAGCAGCCCGGGACTAGCGGGAGGTCTTCCAGATACGCAGTATTTT; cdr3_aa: CASSPGLAGGLPDTQYF
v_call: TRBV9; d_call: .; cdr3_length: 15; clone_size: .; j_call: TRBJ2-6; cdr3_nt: TGTGCCAGCAGCGTAACTAGCTCTGGGGCCAACGTCCTGACTTTC; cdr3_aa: CASSVTSSGANVLTF
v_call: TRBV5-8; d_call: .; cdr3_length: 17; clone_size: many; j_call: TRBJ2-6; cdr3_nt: TGTGCCAGCAGCTTGTGGGTCGGAGGATCTGGGGCCAACGTCCTGACTTTC; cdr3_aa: CASSLWVGGSGANVLTF
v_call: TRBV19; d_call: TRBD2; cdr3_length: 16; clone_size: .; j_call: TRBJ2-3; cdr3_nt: TGTGCCAGTAGTCCCCAGGGACTACCGGCCGCAGATACGCAGTATTTT; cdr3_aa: CASSPQGLPAADTQYF
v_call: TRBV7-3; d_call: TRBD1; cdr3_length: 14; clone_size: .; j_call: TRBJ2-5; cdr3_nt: TGTGCCAGCAGCCGAGGACAGGGGCAAGAGACCCAGTACTTC; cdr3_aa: CASSRGQGQETQYF
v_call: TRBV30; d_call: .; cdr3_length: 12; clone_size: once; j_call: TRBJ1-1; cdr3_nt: TGTGCCTGGACCACTGTAGGGGGTCGAGCTTTCTTT; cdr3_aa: CAWTTVGGRAFF
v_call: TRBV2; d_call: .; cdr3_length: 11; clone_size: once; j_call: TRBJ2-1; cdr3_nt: TGTGCCAGCAGTGAAGGCGGGAAGCAGTTCTTC; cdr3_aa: CASSEGGKQFF
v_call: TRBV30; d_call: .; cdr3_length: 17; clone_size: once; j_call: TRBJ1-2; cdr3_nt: TGTGCCTGGACCCCTTTTGTCTCCGGGAGCGCACACTATGGCTACACCTTC; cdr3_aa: CAWTPFVSGSAHYGYTF
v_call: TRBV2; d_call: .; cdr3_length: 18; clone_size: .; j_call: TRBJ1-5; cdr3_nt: TGTGCCAGCAGGGAAAACAGGGCTGAAGGGAATAGCAATCAGCCCCAGCATTTT; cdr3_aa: CASRENRAEGNSNQPQHF
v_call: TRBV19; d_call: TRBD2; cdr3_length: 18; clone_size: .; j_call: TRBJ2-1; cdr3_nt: TGTGCCAGTAGTCCCGGGGCTAGCGGGAGCGGGTCCTACAATGAGCAGTTCTTC; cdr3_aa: CASSPGASGSGSYNEQFF
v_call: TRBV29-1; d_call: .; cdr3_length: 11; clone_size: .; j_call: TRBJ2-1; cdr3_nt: TGCAGCGTTGAGACTGGCAATGAGCAGTTCTTC; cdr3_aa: CSVETGNEQFF
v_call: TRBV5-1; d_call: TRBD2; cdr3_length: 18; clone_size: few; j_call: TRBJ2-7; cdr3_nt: TGCGCCAGCAGCTTCACACCTTCCGGGACTAGCGGGGGCTACGAGCAGTACTTC; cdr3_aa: CASSFTPSGTSGGYEQYF
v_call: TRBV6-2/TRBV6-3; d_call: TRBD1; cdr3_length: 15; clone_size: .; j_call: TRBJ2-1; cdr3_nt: TGTGCCAGCAGCTGGGGACAGGGTCCCCACAATGAGCAGTTCTTC; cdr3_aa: CASSWGQGPHNEQFF
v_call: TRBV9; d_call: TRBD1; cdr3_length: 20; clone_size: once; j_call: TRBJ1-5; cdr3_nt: TGTGCCAGCAGCGTAGAGGCGGACAGGGGGGATTTGCGTAGCAATCAGCCCCAGCATTTT; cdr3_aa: CASSVEADRGDLRSNQPQHF
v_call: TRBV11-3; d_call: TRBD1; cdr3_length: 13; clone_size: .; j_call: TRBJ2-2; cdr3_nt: TGTGCCAGCCAGACAGGGGACACCGGGGAGCTGTTTTTT; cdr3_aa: CASQTGDTGELFF
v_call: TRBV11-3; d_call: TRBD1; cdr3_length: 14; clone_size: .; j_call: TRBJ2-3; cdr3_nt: TGTGCCAGCAGCTCAGGGGGCGCGGAGGACACGCAGTATTTT; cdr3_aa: CASSSGGAEDTQYF
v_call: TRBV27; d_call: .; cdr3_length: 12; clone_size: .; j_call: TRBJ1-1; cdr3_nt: TGTGCCAGCAGAACTACGAACACTGAAGCTTTCTTT; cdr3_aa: CASRTTNTEAFF
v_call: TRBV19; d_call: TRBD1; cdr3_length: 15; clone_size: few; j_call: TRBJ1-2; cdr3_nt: TGTGCCAGTAGTGCCTGGGACAGGGGATCTTATGGCTACACCTTC; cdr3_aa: CASSAWDRGSYGYTF
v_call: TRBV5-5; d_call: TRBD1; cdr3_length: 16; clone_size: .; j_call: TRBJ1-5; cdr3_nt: TGTGCCAGCAGCTCCCGGGACAGCCATAGCAATCAGCCCCAGCATTTT; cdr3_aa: CASSSRDSHSNQPQHF
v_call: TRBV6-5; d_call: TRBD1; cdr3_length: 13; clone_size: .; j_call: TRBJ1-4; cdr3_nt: TGTGCCATCAATAGACAGGGGGACGAAAAACTGTTTTTT; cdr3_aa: CAINRQGDEKLFF
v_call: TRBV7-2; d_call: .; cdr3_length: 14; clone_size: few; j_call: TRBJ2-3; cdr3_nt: TGTGCCAGCAGCTTAGACAGTACCACAGATACGCAGTATTTT; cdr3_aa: CASSLDSTTDTQYF
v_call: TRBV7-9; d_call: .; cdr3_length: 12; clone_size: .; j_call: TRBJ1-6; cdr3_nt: TGTGCCAGCAGCTTAGTCGATTCACCCCTCCACTTT; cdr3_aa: CASSLVDSPLHF
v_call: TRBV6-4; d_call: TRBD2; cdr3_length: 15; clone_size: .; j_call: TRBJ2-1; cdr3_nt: TGTGCCAGCAGTGACTCGACTAGCGGGAGCAATGAGCAGTTCTTC; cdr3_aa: CASSDSTSGSNEQFF
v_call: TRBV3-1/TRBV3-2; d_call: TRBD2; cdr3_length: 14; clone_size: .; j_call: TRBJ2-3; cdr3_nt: TGTGCCAGCAGCTACGGGACTACCACAGATACGCAGTATTTT; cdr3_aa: CASSYGTTTDTQYF
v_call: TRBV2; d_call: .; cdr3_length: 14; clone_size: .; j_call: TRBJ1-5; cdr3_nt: TGTGCCAGCAGTGAAGAGGGGGGGCGGCAGCCCCAGCATTTT; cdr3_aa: CASSEEGGRQPQHF
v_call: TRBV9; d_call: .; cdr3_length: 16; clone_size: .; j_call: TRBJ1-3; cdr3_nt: TGTGCCAGCAGCGTAGTCGCGGGAGGCTCTGGAAACACCATATATTTT; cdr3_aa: CASSVVAGGSGNTIYF
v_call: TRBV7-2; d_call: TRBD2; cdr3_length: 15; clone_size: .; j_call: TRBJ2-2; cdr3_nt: TGTGCCAGCAGCTTAGGAGCGGGAGTCCCCGGGGAGCTGTTTTTT; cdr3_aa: CASSLGAGVPGELFF
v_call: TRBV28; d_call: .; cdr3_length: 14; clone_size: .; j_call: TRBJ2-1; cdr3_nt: TGTGCCAGCAGTCCTAGGGGGACCTACAATGAGCAGTTCTTC; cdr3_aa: CASSPRGTYNEQFF
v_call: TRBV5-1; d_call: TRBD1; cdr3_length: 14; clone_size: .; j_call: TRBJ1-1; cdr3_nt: TGCGCCAGCAAAGAGACAGGGGGGAACACTGAAGCTTTCTTT; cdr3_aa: CASKETGGNTEAFF
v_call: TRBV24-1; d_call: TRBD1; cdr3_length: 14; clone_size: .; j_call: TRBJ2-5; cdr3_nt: TGTGCCACCAGTGACCACGGACAGGGGAGGACCCAGTACTTC; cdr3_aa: CATSDHGQGRTQYF
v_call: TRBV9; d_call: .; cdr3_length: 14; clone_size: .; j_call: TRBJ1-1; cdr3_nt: TGTGCCAGCAGGCCACTACAGGGAAGCACTGAAGCTTTCTTT; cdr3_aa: CASRPLQGSTEAFF
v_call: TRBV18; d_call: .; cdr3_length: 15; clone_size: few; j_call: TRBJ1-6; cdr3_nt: TGTGCCAGCTCAGCCTTGGAGGGAGGGAATTCACCCCTCCACTTT; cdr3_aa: CASSALEGGNSPLHF
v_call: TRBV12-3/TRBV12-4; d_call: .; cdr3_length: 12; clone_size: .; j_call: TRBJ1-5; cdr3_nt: TGTGCCAGCAGTTCGGGAAATCAGCCCCAGCATTTT; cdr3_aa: CASSSGNQPQHF
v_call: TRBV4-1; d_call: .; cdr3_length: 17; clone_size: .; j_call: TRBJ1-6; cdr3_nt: TGCGCCAGCAGCCAAGAAACAGCAAACTCCTATAATTCACCCCTCCACTTT; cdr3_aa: CASSQETANSYNSPLHF
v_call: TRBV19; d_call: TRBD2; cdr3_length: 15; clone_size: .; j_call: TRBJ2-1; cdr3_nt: TGTGCCAGTAGTCAACTAGCGGGAGGCTACAATGAGCAGTTCTTC; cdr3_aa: CASSQLAGGYNEQFF
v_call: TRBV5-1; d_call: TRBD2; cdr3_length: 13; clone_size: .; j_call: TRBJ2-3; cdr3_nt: TGCGCCAGCAGCCCTGGGACTAGCGGCCCGCAGTATTTT; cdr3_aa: CASSPGTSGPQYF
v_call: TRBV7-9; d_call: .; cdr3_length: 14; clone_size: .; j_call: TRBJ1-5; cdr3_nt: TGTGCCAGCAGCTTCGACAGAGTAAATCAGCCCCAGCATTTT; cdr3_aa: CASSFDRVNQPQHF
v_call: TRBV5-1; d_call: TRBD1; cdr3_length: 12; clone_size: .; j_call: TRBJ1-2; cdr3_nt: TGCGCCAGCAGCGCGACAGGGAATGGCTACACCTTC; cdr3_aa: CASSATGNGYTF
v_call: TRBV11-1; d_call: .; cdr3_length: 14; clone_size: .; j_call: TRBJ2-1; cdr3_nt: TGTGCCAGCAGCTTACCCCCAACAAACAATGAGCAGTTCTTC; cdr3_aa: CASSLPPTNNEQFF
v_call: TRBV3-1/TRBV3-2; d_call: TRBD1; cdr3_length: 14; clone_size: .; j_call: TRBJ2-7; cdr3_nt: TGTGCCAGCAGCCAAGGTACAGGGGCCTACGAGCAGTACTTC; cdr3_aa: CASSQGTGAYEQYF
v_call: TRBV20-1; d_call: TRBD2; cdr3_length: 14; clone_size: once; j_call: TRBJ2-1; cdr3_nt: TGCAGTGCTAGTAAGACTAGCGGGAGCCTAACGCAGTTCTTC; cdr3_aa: CSASKTSGSLTQFF
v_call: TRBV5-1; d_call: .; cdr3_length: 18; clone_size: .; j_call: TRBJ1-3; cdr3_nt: TGCGCCAGCAGCCAAGGGACACCAAGCCCTTACTCTGGAAACACCATATATTTT; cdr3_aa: CASSQGTPSPYSGNTIYF
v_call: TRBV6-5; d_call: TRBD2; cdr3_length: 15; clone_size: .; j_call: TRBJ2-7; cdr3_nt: TGTGCCAGCAGTCCGTATAGCGGGAGCTCCTACGAGCAGTACTTC; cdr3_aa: CASSPYSGSSYEQYF
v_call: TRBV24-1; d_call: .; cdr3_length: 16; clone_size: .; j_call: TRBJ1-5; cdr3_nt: TGTGCCACTCTCTACAGGAAAGGTAAAGAATATCAGCCCCAGCATTTT; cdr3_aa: CATLYRKGKEYQPQHF
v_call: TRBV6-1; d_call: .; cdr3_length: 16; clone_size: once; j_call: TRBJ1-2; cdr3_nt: TGTGCCAGCAGTGAATCTTGGACTCTCCCTGGAGGGGGCTACACCTTC; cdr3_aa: CASSESWTLPGGGYTF
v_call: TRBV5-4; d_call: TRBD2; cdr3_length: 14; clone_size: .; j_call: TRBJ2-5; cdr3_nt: TGTGCCAGCAGGCCCGGGACTAGCGAAGAGACCCAGTACTTC; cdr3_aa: CASRPGTSEETQYF
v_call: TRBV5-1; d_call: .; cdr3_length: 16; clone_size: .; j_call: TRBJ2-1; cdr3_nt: TGCGCCAGCAGCTTGGTTGCACGGTCCTCCTACAATGAGCAGTTCTTC; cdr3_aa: CASSLVARSSYNEQFF
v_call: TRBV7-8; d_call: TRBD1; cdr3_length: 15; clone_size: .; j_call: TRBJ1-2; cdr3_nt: TGTGCCAGCAGCGTGGACGCAGGGGGCGGCTATGGCTACACCTTC; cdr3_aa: CASSVDAGGGYGYTF
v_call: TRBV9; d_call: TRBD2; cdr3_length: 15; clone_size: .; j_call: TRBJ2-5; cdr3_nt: TGTGCCAGCAGCGTAGGACTAGCAGAAAAGGCGACCCAGTACTTC; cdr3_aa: CASSVGLAEKATQYF
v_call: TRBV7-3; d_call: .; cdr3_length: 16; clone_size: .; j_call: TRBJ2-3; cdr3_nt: TGTGCCAGCAGCCCCCAGCGGTTAGGAAGCACAGATACGCAGTATTTT; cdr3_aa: CASSPQRLGSTDTQYF
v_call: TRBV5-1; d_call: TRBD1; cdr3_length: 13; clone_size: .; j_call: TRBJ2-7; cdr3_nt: TGCGCCAGTCGACAGGGCTCCTCCTACGAGCAGTACTTC; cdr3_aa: CASRQGSSYEQYF
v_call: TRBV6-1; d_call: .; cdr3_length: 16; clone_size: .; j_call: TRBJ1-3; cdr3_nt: TGTGCCAGCAGTGACCCGGGGGGCCCCTCTGGAAACACCATATATTTT; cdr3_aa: CASSDPGGPSGNTIYF
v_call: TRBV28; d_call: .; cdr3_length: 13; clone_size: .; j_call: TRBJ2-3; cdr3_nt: TGTGCCAGCAGTTCTCGAGCCGCAGATACGCAGTATTTT; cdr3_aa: CASSSRAADTQYF
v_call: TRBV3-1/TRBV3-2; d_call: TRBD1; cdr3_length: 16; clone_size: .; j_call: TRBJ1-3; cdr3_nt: TGTGCCAGCAGCCCCTCCGGGACAGGGACTGGAAACACCATATATTTT; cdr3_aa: CASSPSGTGTGNTIYF
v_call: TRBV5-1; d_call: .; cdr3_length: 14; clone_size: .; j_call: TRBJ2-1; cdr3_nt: TGCGCCAGCAGCCTTAGCCTGCCGGGGAATGAGCAGTTCTTC; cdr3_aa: CASSLSLPGNEQFF
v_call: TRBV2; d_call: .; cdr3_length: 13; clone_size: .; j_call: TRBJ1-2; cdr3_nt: TGTGCCAGCAGTGAAGGGCAGAACTATGGCTACACCTTC; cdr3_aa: CASSEGQNYGYTF
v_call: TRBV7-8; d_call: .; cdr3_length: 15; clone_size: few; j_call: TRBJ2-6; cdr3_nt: TGTGCCAGCAGCTCCCTCCCTCTTGGGGCCAACGTCCTGACTTTC; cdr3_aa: CASSSLPLGANVLTF